This T cell receptor beta chain was observed in a study of response to subunit inactivated influenza vaccine. TCRdb used MiXCR to reprocess the RT-PCR reads, holding one entry per CDR3 protein. The data show 550,000 to 800,000 distinct CDR3 sequences, with 15% to 17% seen just once and more than 9% held by the top ten. CDR1 SGHRS and CDR2 YFSETQ come from the germline V gene. V was clipped by 5 bases and J by 9 bases; unmatched bases: 9. This CDR3 is 15 amino acids long. General study findings and limits: With each seasonal influenza vaccination, the authors suggested, few new T cells are recruited.

With respect to this clonotype: Its antigen is unknown.

This chain connects TRBV5-1 to TRBJ1-6, with TRBD1 matching over 9 bases. This receptor was obtained from a man between 45 and 60 years old who received an inactivated influenza vaccine. The sample here was PBMCs from blood, taken 11 to 12 days after vaccination. The CDR3 here is CASSPGATGGSPLHF. The CDR3 nucleotides are TGCGCCAGCAGTCCGGGAGCGACAGGGGGTTCACCCCTCCACTTT.